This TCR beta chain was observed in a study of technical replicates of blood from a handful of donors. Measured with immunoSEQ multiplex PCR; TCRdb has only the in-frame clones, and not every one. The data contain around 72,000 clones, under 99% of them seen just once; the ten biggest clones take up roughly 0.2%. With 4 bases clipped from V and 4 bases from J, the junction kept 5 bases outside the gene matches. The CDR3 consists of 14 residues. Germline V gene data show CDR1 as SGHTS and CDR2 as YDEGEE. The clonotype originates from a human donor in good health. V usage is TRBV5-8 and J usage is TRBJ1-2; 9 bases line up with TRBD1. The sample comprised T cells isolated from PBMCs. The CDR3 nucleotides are TGTGCCAGCAGCCCGGGACAGGGATTCTATGGCTACACCTTC. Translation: CASSPGQGFYGYTF.